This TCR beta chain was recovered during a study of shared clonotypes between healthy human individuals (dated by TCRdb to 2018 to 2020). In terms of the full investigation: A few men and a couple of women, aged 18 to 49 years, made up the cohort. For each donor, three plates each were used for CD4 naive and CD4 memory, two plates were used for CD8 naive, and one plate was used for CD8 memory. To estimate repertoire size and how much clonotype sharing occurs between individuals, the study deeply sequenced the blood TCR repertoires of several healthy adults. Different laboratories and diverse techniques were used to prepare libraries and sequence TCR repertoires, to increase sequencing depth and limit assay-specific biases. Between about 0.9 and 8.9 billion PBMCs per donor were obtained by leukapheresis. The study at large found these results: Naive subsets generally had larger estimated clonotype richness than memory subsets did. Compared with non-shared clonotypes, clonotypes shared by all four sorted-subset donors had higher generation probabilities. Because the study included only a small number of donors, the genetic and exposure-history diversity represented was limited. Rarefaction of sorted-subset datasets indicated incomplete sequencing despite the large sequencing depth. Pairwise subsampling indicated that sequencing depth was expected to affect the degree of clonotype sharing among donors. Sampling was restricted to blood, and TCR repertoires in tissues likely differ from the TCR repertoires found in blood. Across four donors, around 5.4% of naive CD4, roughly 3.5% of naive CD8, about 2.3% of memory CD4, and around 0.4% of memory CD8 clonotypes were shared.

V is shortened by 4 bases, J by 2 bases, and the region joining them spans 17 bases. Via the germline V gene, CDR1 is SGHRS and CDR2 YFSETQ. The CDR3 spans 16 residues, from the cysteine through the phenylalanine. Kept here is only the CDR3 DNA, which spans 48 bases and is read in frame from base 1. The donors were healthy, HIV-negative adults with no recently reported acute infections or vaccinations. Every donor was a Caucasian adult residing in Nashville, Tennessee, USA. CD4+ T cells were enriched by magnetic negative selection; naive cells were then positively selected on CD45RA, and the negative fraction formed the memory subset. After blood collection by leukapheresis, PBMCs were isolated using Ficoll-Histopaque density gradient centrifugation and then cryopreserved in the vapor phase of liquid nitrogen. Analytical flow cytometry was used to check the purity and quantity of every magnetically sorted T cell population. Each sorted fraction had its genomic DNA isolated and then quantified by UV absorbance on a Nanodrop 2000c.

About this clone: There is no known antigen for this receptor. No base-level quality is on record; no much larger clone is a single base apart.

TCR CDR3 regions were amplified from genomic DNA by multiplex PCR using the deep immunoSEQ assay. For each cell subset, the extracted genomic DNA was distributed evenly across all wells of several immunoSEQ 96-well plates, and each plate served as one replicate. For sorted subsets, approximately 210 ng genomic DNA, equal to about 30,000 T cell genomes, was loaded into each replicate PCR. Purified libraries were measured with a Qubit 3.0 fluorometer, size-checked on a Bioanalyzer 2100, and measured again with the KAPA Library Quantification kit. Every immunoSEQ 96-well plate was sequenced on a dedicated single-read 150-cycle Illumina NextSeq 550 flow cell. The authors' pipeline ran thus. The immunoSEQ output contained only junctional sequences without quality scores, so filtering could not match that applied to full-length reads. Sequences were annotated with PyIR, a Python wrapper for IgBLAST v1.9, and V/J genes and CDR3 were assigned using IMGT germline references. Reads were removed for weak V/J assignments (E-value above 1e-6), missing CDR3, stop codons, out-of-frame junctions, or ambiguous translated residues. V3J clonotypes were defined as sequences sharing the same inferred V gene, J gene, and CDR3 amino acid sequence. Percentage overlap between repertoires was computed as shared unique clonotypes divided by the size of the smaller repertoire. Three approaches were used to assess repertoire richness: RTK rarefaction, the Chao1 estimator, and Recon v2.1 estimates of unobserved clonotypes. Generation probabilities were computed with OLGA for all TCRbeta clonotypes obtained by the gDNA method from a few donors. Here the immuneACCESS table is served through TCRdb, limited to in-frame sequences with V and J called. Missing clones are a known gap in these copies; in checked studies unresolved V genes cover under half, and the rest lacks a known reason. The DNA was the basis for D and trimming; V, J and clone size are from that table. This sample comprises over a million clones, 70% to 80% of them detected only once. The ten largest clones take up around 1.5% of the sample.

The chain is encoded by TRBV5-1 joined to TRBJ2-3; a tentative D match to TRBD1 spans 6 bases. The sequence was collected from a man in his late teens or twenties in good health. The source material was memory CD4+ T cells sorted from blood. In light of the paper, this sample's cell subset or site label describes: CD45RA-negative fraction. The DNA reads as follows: TGCGCCAGCAGCCTAGACAGGTTATTAACCACAGATACGCAGTATTTT. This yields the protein CASSLDRLLTTDTQYF.